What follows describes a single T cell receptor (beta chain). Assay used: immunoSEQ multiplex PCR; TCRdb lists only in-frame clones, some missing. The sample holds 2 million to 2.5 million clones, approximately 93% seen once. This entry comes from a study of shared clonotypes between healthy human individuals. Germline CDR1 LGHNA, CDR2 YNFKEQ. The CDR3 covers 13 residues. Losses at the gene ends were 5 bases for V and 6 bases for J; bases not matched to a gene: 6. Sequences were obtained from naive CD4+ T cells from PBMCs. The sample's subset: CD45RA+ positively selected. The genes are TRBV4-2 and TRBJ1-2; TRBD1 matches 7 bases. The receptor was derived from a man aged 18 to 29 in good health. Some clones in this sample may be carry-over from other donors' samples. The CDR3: CASSDRAEDGYTF. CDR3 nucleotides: TGTGCCAGCAGCGACAGGGCTGAGGATGGCTACACCTTC.